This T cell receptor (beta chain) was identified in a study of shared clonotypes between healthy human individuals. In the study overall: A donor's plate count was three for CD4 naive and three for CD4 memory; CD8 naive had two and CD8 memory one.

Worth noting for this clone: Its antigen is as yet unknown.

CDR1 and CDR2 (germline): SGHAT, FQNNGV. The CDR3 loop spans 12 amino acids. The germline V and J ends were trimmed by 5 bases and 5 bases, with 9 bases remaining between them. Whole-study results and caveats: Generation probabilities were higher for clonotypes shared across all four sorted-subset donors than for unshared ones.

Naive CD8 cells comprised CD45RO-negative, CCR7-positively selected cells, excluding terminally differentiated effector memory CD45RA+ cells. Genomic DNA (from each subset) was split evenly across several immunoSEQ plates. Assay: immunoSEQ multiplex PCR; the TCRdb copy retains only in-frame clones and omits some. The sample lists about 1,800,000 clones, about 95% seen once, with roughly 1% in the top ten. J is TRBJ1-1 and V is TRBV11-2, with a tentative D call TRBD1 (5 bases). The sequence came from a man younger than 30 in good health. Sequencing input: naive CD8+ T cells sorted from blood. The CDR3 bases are TGTGCCAGCAGCCGACAGTGGACTGAAGCTTTCTTT. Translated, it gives CASSRQWTEAFF.